One T cell receptor (beta chain) is described in this entry. Germline V CDR1 and CDR2: KGHSH, LQKENI. The CDR3 is 15 residues long. V dropped 6 bases and J dropped 3 bases, with 17 bases sitting between them. This entry is derived from a study of shared clonotypes between healthy human individuals. Every donor, a Caucasian adult, lived in Nashville, Tennessee. Assay execution took place at the deep level. Unsorted PBMC DNA was sequenced on ten immunoSEQ deep assay plates. The assay was immunoSEQ multiplex PCR, and TCRdb's table has in-frame clones only and misses some. The sample shows roughly 500,000 clones, roughly three quarters of them seen only once.

The rearrangement links TRBV18 to TRBJ2-5; no reliable D call. The TCR sequence derives from a woman between 40 and 55 years old in good health. Some clones in this sample may be carry-over from other donors' samples. The sample consisted of PBMCs. The CDR3 here is CASSPGRTREETQYF. The CDR3 DNA follows: TGTGCCAGCTCCCCCGGACGCACACGGGAAGAGACCCAGTACTTC.